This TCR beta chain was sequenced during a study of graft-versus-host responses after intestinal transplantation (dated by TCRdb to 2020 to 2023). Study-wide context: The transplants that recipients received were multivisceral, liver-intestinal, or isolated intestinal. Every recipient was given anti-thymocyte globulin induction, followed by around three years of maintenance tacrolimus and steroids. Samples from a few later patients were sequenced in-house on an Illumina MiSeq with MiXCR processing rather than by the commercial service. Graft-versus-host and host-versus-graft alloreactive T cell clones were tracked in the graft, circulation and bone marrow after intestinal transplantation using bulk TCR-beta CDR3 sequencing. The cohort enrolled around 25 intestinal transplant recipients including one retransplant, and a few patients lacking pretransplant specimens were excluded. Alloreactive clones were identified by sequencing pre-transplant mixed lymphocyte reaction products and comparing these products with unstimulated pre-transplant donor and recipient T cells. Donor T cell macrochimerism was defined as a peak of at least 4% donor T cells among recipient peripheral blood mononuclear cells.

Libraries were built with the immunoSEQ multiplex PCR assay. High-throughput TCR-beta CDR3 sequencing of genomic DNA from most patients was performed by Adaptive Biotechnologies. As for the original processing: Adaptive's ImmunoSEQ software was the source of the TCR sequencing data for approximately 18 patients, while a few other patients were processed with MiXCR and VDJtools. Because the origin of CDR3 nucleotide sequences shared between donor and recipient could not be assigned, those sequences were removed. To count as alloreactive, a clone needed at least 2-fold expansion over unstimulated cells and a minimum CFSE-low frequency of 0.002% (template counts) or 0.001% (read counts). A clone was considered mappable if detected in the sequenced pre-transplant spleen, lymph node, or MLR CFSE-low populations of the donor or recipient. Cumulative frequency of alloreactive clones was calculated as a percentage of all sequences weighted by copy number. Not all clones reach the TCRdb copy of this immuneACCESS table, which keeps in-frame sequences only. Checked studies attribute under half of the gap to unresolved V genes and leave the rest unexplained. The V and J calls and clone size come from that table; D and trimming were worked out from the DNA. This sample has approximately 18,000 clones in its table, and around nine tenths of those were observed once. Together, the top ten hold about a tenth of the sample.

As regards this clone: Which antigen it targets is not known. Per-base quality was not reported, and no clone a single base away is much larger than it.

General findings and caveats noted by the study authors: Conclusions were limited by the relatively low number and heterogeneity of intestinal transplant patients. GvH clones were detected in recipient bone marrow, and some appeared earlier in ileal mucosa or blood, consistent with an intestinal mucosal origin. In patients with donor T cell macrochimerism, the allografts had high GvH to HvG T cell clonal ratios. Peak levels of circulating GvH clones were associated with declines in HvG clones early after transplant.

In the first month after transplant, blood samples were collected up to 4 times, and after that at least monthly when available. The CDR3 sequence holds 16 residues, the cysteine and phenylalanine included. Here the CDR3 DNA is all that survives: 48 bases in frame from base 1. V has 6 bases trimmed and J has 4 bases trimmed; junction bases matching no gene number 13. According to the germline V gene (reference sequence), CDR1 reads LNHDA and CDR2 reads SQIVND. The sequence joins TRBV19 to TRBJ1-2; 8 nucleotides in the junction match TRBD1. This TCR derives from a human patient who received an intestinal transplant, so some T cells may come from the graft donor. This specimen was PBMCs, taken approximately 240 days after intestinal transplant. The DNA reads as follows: TGTGCCAGTAGCCTTGCCGAATCCGACAGGGGCTATGGCTACACCTTC. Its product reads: CASSLAESDRGYGYTF. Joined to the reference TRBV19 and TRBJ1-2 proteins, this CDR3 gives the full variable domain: DGGITQSPKYLFRKEGQNVTLSCEQNLNHDAMYWYRQDPGQGLRLIYYSQIVNDFQKGDIAEGYSVSREKKESFPLTVTSAQKNPTAFYLCASSLAESDRGYGYTFGSGTRLTVV.